The subject of this entry is one T cell receptor beta chain. No antigen is known for it. The data stem from a study of blood T cells in healthy people across ages. The study, taken as a whole, reports: Naive T cell percentage showed a strong correlation with TCR beta diversity. A greater number of naive CD4+ cells and higher diversity distinguished long-lived donors from aged donors.

A sample-barcoded 5' primer and a J-beta primer mix were used in a second PCR of about 7 to 12 cycles. Every cDNA molecule carried a tag from a template-switch adaptor bearing 12 random nucleotides. TCRdb reanalysed the 5' RACE reads using MiXCR and keeps one entry per CDR3 protein. The sample holds 650,000 to 1,000,000 distinct CDR3 sequences, about 37% seen once. V was cut by 1 base and J by 0 bases, with 14 bases left in between. The CDR3 has 17 amino acids. Germline lookup yields CDR1 SGHTA and CDR2 FQGNSA. The source of this sequence is a man younger than 30 in good health. This sequence joins TRBV7-2 and TRBJ2-3; D might be TRBD1 (5 bases). Sequencing was carried out using blood. CDR3 sequence: CASSLVGAISSTDTQYF. For the CDR3, the DNA is TGTGCCAGCAGCTTAGTAGGGGCTATAAGTAGCACAGATACGCAGTATTTT.